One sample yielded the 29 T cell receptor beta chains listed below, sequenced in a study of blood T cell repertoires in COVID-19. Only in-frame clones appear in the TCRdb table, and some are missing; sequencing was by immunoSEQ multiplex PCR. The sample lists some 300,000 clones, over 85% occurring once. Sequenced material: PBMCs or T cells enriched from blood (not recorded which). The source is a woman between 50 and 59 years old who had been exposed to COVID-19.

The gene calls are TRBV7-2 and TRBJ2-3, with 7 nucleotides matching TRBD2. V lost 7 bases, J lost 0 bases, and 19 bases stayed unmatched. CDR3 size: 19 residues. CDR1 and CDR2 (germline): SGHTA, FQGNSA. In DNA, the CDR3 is TGTGCCAGCACCCCCGGGTCGCTAGCGGAACATAGTAGCACAGATACGCAGTATTTT. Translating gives CASTPGSLAEHSSTDTQYF.

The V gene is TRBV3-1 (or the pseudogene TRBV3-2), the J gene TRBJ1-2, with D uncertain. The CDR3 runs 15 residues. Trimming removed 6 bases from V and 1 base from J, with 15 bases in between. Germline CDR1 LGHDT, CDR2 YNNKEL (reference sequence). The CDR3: CASSLQPQFNYGYTF. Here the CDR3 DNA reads TGTGCCAGCAGTCTTCAACCACAATTTAACTATGGCTACACCTTC.

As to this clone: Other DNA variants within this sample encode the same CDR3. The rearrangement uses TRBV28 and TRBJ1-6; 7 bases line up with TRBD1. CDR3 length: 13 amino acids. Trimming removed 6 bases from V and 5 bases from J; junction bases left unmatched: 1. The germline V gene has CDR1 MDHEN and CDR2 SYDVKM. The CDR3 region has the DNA TGTGCCAGCAGACAGGGGAATAATTCACCCCTCCACTTT. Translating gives CASRQGNNSPLHF.

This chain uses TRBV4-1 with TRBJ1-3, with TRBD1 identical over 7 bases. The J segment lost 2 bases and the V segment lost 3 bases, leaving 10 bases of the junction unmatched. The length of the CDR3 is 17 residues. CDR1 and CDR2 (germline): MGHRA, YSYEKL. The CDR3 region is CASSQELQGVPGNTIYF. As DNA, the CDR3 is TGCGCCAGCAGCCAGGAGCTGCAGGGGGTCCCTGGAAACACCATATATTTT.

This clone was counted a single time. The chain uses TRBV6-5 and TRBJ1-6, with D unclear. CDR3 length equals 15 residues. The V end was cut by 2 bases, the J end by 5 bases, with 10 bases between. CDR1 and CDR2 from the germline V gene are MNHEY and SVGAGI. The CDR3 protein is CASSYEISNNSPLHF. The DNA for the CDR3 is TGTGCCAGCAGTTACGAAATTAGCAATAATTCACCCCTCCACTTT.

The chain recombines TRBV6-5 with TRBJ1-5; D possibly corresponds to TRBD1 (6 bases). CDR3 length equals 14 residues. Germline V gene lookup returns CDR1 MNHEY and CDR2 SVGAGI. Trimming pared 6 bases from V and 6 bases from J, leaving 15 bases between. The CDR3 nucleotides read TGTGCCAGCAGCGCCCACAGGGTGGGTCAGCCCCAGCATTTT. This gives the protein CASSAHRVGQPQHF.

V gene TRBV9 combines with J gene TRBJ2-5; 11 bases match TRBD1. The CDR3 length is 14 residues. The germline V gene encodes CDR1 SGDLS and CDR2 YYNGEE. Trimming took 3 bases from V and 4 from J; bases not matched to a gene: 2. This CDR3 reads CASSEGQGAETQYF. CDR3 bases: TGTGCCAGCAGCGAAGGACAGGGGGCAGAGACCCAGTACTTC.

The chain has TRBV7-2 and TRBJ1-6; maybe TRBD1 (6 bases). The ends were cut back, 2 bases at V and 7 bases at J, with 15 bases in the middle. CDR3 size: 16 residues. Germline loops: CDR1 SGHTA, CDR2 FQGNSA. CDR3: CASSLKAGAANSPLHF. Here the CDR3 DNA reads TGTGCCAGCAGCTTAAAGGCAGGGGCCGCGAATTCACCCCTCCACTTT.

CDR3 in amino acids: CASSQGIGGEQFF. In DNA form, the CDR3 reads TGTGCCAGCAGCCAAGGAATAGGGGGCGAGCAGTTCTTC. The J gene is TRBJ2-1, the V gene TRBV3-1 (or the pseudogene TRBV3-2); 7 bases map to TRBD1. This CDR3 spans 13 amino acids. After removal of 1 base from V and 10 bases from J, the junction contained 4 bases not matched to a gene. Germline CDR1 reads LGHDT; CDR2 reads YNNKEL (reference sequence).

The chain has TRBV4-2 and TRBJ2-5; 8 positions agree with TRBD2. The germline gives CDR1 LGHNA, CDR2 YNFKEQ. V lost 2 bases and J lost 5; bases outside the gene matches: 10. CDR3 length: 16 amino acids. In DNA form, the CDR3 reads TGTGCCAGCAGCCAAAACCCTCGGGGGGGCTTCGAGACCCAGTACTTC. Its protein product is CASSQNPRGGFETQYF.

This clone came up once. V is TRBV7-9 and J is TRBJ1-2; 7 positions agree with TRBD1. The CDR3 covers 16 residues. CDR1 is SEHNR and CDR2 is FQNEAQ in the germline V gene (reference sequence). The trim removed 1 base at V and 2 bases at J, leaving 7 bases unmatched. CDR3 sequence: CASSLDIWTGNYGYTF. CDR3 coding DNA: TGTGCCAGCAGCTTAGATATCTGGACAGGAAACTATGGCTACACCTTC.

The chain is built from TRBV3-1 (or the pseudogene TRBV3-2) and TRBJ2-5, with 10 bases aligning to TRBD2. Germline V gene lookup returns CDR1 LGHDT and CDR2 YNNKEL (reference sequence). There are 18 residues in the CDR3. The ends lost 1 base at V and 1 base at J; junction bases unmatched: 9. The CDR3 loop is CASSQVIAGGLLQETQYF. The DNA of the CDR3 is TGTGCCAGCAGCCAAGTGATAGCGGGGGGCCTCCTCCAAGAGACCCAGTACTTC.

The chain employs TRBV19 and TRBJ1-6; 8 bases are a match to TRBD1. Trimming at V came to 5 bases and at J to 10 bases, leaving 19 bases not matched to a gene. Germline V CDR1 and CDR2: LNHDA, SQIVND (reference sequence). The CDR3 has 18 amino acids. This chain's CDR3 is CASSPQSGTGVSRSPLHF. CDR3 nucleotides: TGTGCCAGTAGTCCCCAATCCGGGACAGGAGTTTCTCGGTCACCCCTCCACTTT.

The DNA for the CDR3 is TGTGCCACCAGCAGGTGGGACAGGGGGACCGGGGAGCTGTTTTTT. Amino acids: CATSRWDRGTGELFF. The J gene is TRBJ2-2, the V gene TRBV15, with 11 bases lining up with TRBD1. V shed 3 bases and J 5 bases; nucleotides not matched to a gene: 2. The CDR3 totals 15 residues. The V gene's germline CDR1 is LNHNV and CDR2 YYDKDF (reference sequence).

The DNA for the CDR3 is TGTGCCAGCAGCCATCCAGGGATGAACACTGAAGCTTTCTTT. Translating gives CASSHPGMNTEAFF. The chain has TRBV3-1 (or the pseudogene TRBV3-2) and TRBJ1-1; tentative D call: TRBD1 (5 bases). The CDR3 totals 14 residues. The V gene lost 3 bases and the J gene lost 0 bases, with 8 bases spanning the gap. Germline V gene data show CDR1 as LGHDT and CDR2 as YNNKEL (reference sequence).

CDR3 loop: CASSPGETYEQYF. CDR3 DNA: TGTGCCAGCTCCCCCGGGGAGACATACGAGCAGTACTTC. This chain uses TRBV18 with TRBJ2-7, with a possible D match to TRBD2 (5 bases). The germline V and J ends were trimmed by 6 bases and 4 bases, with 13 bases remaining between them. The germline CDR1 and CDR2 sequences are KGHSH and LQKENI. The CDR3 is 13 amino acids.

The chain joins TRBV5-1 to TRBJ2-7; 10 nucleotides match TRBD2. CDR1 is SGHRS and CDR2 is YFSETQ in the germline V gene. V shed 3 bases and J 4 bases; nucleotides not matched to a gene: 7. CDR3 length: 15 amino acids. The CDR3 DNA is TGCGCCAGCAGCTCCATTACTAGCGGGGCATACGAGCAGTACTTC. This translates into CASSSITSGAYEQYF.

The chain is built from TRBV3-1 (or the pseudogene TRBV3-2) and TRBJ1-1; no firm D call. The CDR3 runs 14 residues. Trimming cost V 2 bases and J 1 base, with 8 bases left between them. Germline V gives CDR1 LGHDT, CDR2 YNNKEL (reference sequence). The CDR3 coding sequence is TGTGCCAGCAGCCAACAACACCAGAACACTGAAGCTTTCTTT. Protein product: CASSQQHQNTEAFF.

CDR3 sequence reads: CASRPGQGAINEQYF. In nucleotides, the CDR3 is TGTGCCAGCAGACCGGGACAGGGGGCGATCAACGAGCAGTACTTC. This chain connects TRBV6-5 to TRBJ2-7; 12 positions match TRBD1. J was trimmed by 5 bases and V by 6 bases; bases with no gene match: 8. The germline gives CDR1 MNHEY, CDR2 SVGAGI. The CDR3 runs to 15 residues.

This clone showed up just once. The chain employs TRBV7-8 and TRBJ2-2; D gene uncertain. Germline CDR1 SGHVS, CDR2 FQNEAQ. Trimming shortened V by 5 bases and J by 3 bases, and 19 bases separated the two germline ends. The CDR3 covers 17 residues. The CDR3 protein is CASSKGLRPGDTGELFF. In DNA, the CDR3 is TGTGCCAGCAGCAAAGGTCTCCGACCGGGTGACACCGGGGAGCTGTTTTTT.

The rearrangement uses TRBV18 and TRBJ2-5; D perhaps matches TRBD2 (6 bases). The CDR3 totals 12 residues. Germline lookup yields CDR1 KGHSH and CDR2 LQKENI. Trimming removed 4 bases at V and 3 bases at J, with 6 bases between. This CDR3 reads CASSRGEETQYF. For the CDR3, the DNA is TGTGCCAGCTCACGCGGGGAAGAGACCCAGTACTTC. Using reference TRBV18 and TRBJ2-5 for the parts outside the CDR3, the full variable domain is NAGVMQNPRHLVRRRGQEARLRCSPMKGHSHVYWYRQLPEEGLKFMVYLQKENIIDESGMPKERFSAEFPKEGPSILRIQQVVRGDSAAYFCASSRGEETQYFGPGTRLLVL.

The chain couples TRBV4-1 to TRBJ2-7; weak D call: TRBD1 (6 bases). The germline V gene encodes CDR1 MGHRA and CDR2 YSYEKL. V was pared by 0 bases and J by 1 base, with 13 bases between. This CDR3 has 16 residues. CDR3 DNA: TGCGCCAGCAGCCAAGATAGTGGGGGCAGGTCCTACGAGCAGTACTTC. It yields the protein CASSQDSGGRSYEQYF.

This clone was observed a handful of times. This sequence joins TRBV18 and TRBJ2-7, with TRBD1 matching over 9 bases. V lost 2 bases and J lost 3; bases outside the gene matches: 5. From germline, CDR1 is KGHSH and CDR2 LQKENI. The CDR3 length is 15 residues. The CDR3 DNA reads TGTGCCAGCTCACCAAGGACAGGGGATCGCTACGAGCAGTACTTC. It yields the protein CASSPRTGDRYEQYF.

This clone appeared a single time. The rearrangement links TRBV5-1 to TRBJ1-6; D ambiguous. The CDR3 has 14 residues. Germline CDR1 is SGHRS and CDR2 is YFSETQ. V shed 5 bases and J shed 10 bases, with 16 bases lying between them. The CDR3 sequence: CASREIIRGSPLHF. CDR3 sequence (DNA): TGCGCCAGCAGAGAGATTATCCGCGGATCACCCCTCCACTTT. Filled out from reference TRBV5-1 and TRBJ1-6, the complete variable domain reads KAGVTQTPRYLIKTRGQQVTLSCSPISGHRSVSWYQQTPGQGLQFLFEYFSETQRNKGNFPGRFSGRQFSNSRSEMNVSTLELGDSALYLCASREIIRGSPLHFGNGTRLTVT.

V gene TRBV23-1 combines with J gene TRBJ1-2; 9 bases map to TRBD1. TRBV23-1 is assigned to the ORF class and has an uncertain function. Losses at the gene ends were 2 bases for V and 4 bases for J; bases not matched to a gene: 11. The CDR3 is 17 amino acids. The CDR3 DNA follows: TGCGCCAGCAGTCAAAGATTTTCGACAGGGGGACCCTATGGCTACACCTTC. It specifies CASSQRFSTGGPYGYTF.

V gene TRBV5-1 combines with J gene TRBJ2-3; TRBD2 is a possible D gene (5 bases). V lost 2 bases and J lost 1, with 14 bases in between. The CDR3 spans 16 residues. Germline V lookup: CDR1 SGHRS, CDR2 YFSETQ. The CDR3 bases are TGCGCCAGCAGCTTTTCAGCGGTGAGTGGCACAGATACGCAGTATTTT. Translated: CASSFSAVSGTDTQYF.

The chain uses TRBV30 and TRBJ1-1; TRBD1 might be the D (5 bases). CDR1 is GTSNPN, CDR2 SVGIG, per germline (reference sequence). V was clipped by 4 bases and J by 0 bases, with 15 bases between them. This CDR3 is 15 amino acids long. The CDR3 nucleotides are TGTGCCTGGACCGGGGGGAAGGTCATGAACACTGAAGCTTTCTTT. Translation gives CAWTGGKVMNTEAFF.

The chain's CDR3 is CASSVQGGSGYGYTF. As DNA, the CDR3 is TGTGCCAGCAGCGTCCAGGGGGGATCGGGCTATGGCTACACCTTC. The chain carries TRBV9 and TRBJ1-2, with TRBD1 matching over 7 bases. The germline V gene has CDR1 SGDLS and CDR2 YYNGEE. This CDR3 region has 15 residues. V was pared by 2 bases and J by 4 bases, with 8 bases of the junction left unmatched.

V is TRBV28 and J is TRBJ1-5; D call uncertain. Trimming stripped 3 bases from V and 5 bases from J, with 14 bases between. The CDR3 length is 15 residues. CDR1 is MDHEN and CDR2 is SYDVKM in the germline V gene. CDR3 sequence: CASSLSVTPYQPQHF. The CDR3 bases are TGTGCCAGCAGTTTGTCTGTTACACCCTATCAGCCCCAGCATTTT.